This passage covers 8 T cell receptor beta chains from one sample sequenced in a study of T-cell memory formation after mild COVID-19. TCRdb redid the calling of the 5' RACE reads with MiXCR, one entry per CDR3 protein. The table has about 190,000 distinct CDR3 sequences, roughly 18% seen once; the top ten hold 2% to 2.5%. The material sequenced was PBMCs or a T cell subset sorted from them (not recorded which). These receptors were collected from an adult woman who had mild COVID-19 (a few samples of this study predate the infection). Cell type and time point are not known.

This clonotype was detected only a few times. The chain combines TRBV5-1 with TRBJ2-7; tentatively, D is TRBD2 (6 bases). The CDR3 consists of 18 residues. Trimming took off 1 base at V and 7 bases at J, with 27 bases between the two ends. From germline, CDR1 is SGHRS and CDR2 YFSETQ. The DNA of the CDR3 is TGCGCCAGCAGCTTGCTACTAGCCCTTACGACGGGGCGGTGGGAGCAGTACTTC. Protein sequence: CASSLLLALTTGRWEQYF.

In its sample, this clonotype was seen many times. An end of the junction does not agree with germline; a read error may underlie this. This rearrangement joins TRBV7-6 to TRBJ1-2; D is perhaps TRBD1 (5 bases). Germline CDR1 SGHVS, CDR2 FNYEAQ. This CDR3 contains 13 residues. The CDR3 is CASSLQGGYGYTF. The CDR3 region has the DNA TGCGCCAGCAGCTTGCAGGGTGGCTATGGCTACACCTTC.

The chain recombines TRBV5-1 with TRBJ1-1; the D gene is possibly TRBD1 (6 bases). The germline V gene has CDR1 SGHRS and CDR2 YFSETQ. Trimming cost V 0 bases and J 11 bases, with 14 bases left between them. The CDR3 runs to 13 residues. CDR3 region: CASSLEGHGAAFF. In DNA form, the CDR3 reads TGCGCCAGCAGCTTGGAGGGACATGGGGCCGCTTTCTTT.

This clonotype was seen a handful of times. V gene TRBV18 combines with J gene TRBJ2-1, with unresolved D. Germline-derived CDR1 and CDR2 are KGHSH and LQKENI. V was clipped by 6 bases and J by 8 bases, with 8 bases between them. The CDR3 loop spans 11 amino acids. CDR3 nucleotides: TGTGCCAGCTCGGTCACGGATGAGCAGTTCTTC. Translating gives CASSVTDEQFF.

The genes are TRBV24-1 and TRBJ2-5; 14 bases are shared with TRBD2. Trimming took 5 bases from V and 2 from J; bases not matched to a gene: 6. The germline V gene has CDR1 KGHDR and CDR2 SFDVKD. The length of the CDR3 is 17 residues. The CDR3 sequence: CATSAGTSGSRQETQYF. In nucleotides, the CDR3 is TGTGCCACCAGTGCGGGGACTAGCGGGAGTAGGCAAGAGACCCAGTACTTC.

The V call is TRBV7-6, the J call TRBJ2-5, with D unresolved. The CDR3 loop spans 14 amino acids. CDR1 is SGHVS and CDR2 is FNYEAQ in the germline V gene. The V gene lost 1 base and the J gene lost 3 bases, with 9 bases spanning the gap. The CDR3, as DNA: TGTGCCAGCAGCTTAGTTCCAGGCGAAGAGACCCAGTACTTC. Protein sequence: CASSLVPGEETQYF. Filled out from reference TRBV7-6 and TRBJ2-5, the complete variable domain reads GAGVSQSPRYKVTKRGQDVALRCDPISGHVSLYWYRQALGQGPEFLTYFNYEAQQDKSGLPNDRFSAERPEGSISTLTIQRTEQRDSAMYRCASSLVPGEETQYFGPGTRLLVL.

This clonotype has only a few counts. This chain links TRBV7-2 with TRBJ2-3; TRBD1 matches at 7 bases. The CDR3 is made up of 16 amino acids. Germline V gene lookup returns CDR1 SGHTA and CDR2 FQGNSA. J was trimmed by 1 base and V by 5 bases; bases with no gene match: 9. CDR3 sequence: CASSPGDSYRTDTQYF. CDR3 nucleotides: TGTGCCAGCAGCCCAGGGGACAGCTACCGCACAGATACGCAGTATTTT.

The rearrangement joins TRBV12-3 or TRBV12-4 to TRBJ1-2, with no clear D. With 2 bases removed from V and 4 bases from J, the gap between germline ends came to 8 bases. This CDR3 spans 13 amino acids. The CDR3 spells CASSLQEAYGYTF. CDR3 sequence (DNA): TGTGCCAGCAGTTTACAGGAGGCCTATGGCTACACCTTC.